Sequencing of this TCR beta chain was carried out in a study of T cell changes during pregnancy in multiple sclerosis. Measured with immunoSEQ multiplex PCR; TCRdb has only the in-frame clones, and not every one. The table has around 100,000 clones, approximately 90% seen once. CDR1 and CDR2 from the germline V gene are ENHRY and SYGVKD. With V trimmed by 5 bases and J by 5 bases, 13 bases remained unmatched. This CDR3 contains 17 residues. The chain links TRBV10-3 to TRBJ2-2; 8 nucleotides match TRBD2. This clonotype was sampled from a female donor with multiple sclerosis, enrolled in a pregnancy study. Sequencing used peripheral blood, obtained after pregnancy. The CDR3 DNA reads TGTGCCATCAGTCCGGGCCGGGGGGGCGGCGGGACCGGGGAGCTGTTTTTT. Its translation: CAISPGRGGGGTGELFF.